Each of the 10 T cell receptor beta chains below was sequenced from the same sample in a study of blood T cell repertoires in COVID-19. Libraries were prepared by immunoSEQ multiplex PCR; TCRdb keeps only in-frame clonotypes and omits some of them. The sample gives 340,000 or so clones, 80% to 90% of which show up once; 1% is in the top ten. The sample was peripheral blood. These receptors originate from a man in his forties or fifties with active or convalescent COVID-19.

V is TRBV5-4 and J is TRBJ1-3; tentatively, D is TRBD1 (6 bases). Germline V gene sequence: CDR1 SGHNT, CDR2 YYREEE (reference sequence). Deletions cut 4 bases from V and 0 bases from J, with 8 bases between. There are 14 residues in the CDR3. The CDR3 region is CASSRQDSGNTIYF. Here the CDR3 DNA reads TGTGCCAGCAGCCGACAGGACTCTGGAAACACCATATATTTT.

This clone was seen a single time. The rearrangement links TRBV24-1 to TRBJ1-6; TRBD1 aligns across 9 bases. Germline-derived CDR1 and CDR2 are KGHDR and SFDVKD. The CDR3 sequence is 15 residues long. V lost 3 bases and J lost 7; bases outside the gene matches: 3. CDR3 amino acids: CATSDGGTGNSPLHF. Here the CDR3 DNA reads TGTGCCACCAGTGATGGGGGGACAGGGAATTCACCCCTCCACTTT.

This clone turned up a few times. The chain couples TRBV15 to TRBJ2-5, with 8 bases that match TRBD1. V dropped 2 bases and J dropped 4; count of bases not matched to a gene: 6. The V gene's germline CDR1 is LNHNV and CDR2 YYDKDF (reference sequence). The CDR3 has 15 amino acids. This chain's CDR3 is CATSRNRQGRETQYF. CDR3 in DNA: TGTGCCACCAGCAGAAATAGACAGGGGAGAGAGACCCAGTACTTC.

The chain carries TRBV15 and TRBJ1-5, with D uncertain. The germline CDR1 and CDR2 sequences are LNHNV and YYDKDF (reference sequence). This CDR3 is built from 13 residues. V dropped 0 bases and J dropped 5 bases, with 5 bases sitting between them. CDR3 nucleotide sequence: TGTGCCACCAGCAGAGATGGAGATCAGCCCCAGCATTTT. This gives the protein CATSRDGDQPQHF. Drawing the rest from reference TRBV15 and TRBJ1-5, the complete variable domain is DAMVIQNPRYQVTQFGKPVTLSCSQTLNHNVMYWYQQKSSQAPKLLFHYYDKDFNNEADTPDNFQSRRPNTSFCFLDIRSPGLGDTAMYLCATSRDGDQPQHFGDGTRLSIL.

The gene calls are TRBV28 and TRBJ1-2; D remains ambiguous. CDR1 is MDHEN and CDR2 is SYDVKM in the germline V gene. Trimming removed 5 bases at V and 5 bases at J, with 12 bases between. The CDR3 is 13 residues long. In DNA, the CDR3 is TGTGCCAGCAGTGACACGGAAGCATATGGCTACACCTTC. It is translated as CASSDTEAYGYTF.

The genes are TRBV19 and TRBJ2-3, with TRBD1 matching 7 bases. Germline CDR1 reads LNHDA; CDR2 reads SQIVND (reference sequence). V shed 3 bases, J shed 2 bases, and the junction held 5 bases outside the gene matches. This CDR3 contains 15 residues. This CDR3 reads CASSIAGGYTDTQYF. Written as DNA, the CDR3 is TGTGCCAGTAGTATTGCAGGGGGATACACAGATACGCAGTATTTT.

The CDR3 region is CASLGVSAFGEQYF. The CDR3, as DNA: TGTGCCAGCCTAGGGGTTTCGGCTTTTGGCGAGCAGTACTTC. The chain uses TRBV6-5 and TRBJ2-7; D might be TRBD1 (5 bases). The length of the CDR3 is 14 residues. Looked up from germline, CDR1 is MNHEY and CDR2 is SVGAGI. V lost 8 bases and J lost 6, with 20 bases in between.

This clone has just one count. The chain recombines TRBV30 with TRBJ1-1; D unclear. Germline V gene data show CDR1 as GTSNPN and CDR2 as SVGIG (reference sequence). Trimming cost V 3 bases and J 1 base, with 9 bases left between them. This CDR3 spans 13 amino acids. The CDR3 DNA reads TGTGCCTGGAGATCGTCCCGGAACACTGAAGCTTTCTTT. Amino acid sequence: CAWRSSRNTEAFF.

This rearrangement joins TRBV5-1 to TRBJ1-1, with D perhaps matching TRBD1 (6 bases). The germline V gene has CDR1 SGHRS and CDR2 YFSETQ. There are 15 residues in the CDR3. Trimming cost V 0 bases and J 4 bases, with 13 bases left between them. CDR3 sequence reads: CASSLGPGRGTEAFF. The CDR3 bases are TGCGCCAGCAGCTTGGGGCCGGGCAGGGGCACTGAAGCTTTCTTT.

The CDR3 spells CASSLLSEQETQYF. CDR3 sequence (DNA): TGCGCCAGCAGCTTGTTATCCGAGCAAGAGACCCAGTACTTC. This chain joins TRBV5-1 and TRBJ2-5; D gene uncertain. The CDR3 has 14 residues. Trimming removed 1 base at V and 2 bases at J, with 9 bases between. The germline V gene encodes CDR1 SGHRS and CDR2 YFSETQ.